These 30 T cell receptor beta chains originate from one sample sequenced in a study of T cells in women clearing cervical HPV infection. TCRdb's copy holds only in-frame clones and misses some; the assay was immunoSEQ multiplex PCR. The sample has 30,000 to 45,000 clones. Sequencing was carried out using blood buffy coat. The receptors here all came from a woman aged 18 to 69 with a cervical HPV16 infection that either progressed to CIN3+ or cleared (not recorded which).

In the case of this clone: The read stops 3 residues short of the end of the CDR3; the missing end is completed from the germline J gene. The gene calls are TRBV7-9 and TRBJ2-7, with D uncertain. V lost 5 bases to trimming and J lost 2 bases, with 10 bases between them. The CDR3 runs 13 residues. CDR1 is SEHNR, CDR2 FQNEAQ, per germline (reference sequence). CDR3 DNA (partial): TGTGCCAGCAGCCTCCTCACAACCTACGAG. Protein sequence: CASSLLTTYE. The entire CDR3 is CASSLLTTYEQYF.

On this clone: The read finishes 3 residues shy of the CDR3 end, and the germline J gene is used to complete it. V gene TRBV19 combines with J gene TRBJ2-1; TRBD2 aligns across 10 bases. V gave up 8 bases and J gave up 3 bases; unmatched junction bases: 1. Germline lookup yields CDR1 LNHDA and CDR2 SQIVND (reference sequence). There are 13 residues in the CDR3. The DNA read from the CDR3 is TGTGCCAGTTCTAGCGGGGGCTACAATGAG. Its protein product is CASSSGGYNE. The complete CDR3 reads CASSSGGYNEQFF.

Concerning this clone itself: The read halts 3 residues ahead of the CDR3 end, with the missing end drawn from the germline J gene. The chain couples TRBV18 to TRBJ2-7; D perhaps matches TRBD2 (6 bases). This CDR3 has 16 amino acids. Trimming took off 1 base at V and 0 bases at J, with 13 bases between the two ends. In germline, CDR1 is KGHSH, CDR2 LQKENI. Partial CDR3 DNA: TGTGCCAGCTCACCACTCGGGACTGCAAGCTCCTACGAG. Translated: CASSPLGTASSYE. The full CDR3 sequence reads CASSPLGTASSYEQYF.

Note on this clone: The read gets to within 3 residues of the CDR3 end, and the germline J gene fills in the rest. The V call is TRBV6-1, the J call TRBJ1-5; 9 bases agree with TRBD1. Trimming took 3 bases from V and 6 from J; bases not matched to a gene: 6. The CDR3 runs 15 residues. Per germline, CDR1 MNHNS and CDR2 SASEGT. Incomplete CDR3 DNA: TGTGCCAGCAGTGAGGGACAGGGTGGACCTCAGCCC. Protein product: CASSEGQGGPQP. The entire CDR3 protein is CASSEGQGGPQPQHF.

Worth noting for this clone: Sequencing ends 3 residues short of the CDR3 end; the germline J gene provides the rest. This chain uses TRBV6-2 or TRBV6-3 with TRBJ1-2; TRBD1 aligns across 9 bases. V lost 6 bases and J lost 2; bases outside the gene matches: 4. The CDR3 has 14 amino acids. Per germline, CDR1 MNHEY and CDR2 SVGEGT. The CDR3 protein is CASSPGQGNYGYTF. The CDR3 DNA, read in part, is TGTGCCAGCAGCCCCGGACAGGGGAACTATGGC.

About this clone: At one end the junction does not follow the germline gene, possibly because of a read error. Read sequence stops 3 residues before the CDR3 end, and the germline J gene provides the missing end. The V and J genes are TRBV18 and TRBJ1-3, with TRBD1 identical over 9 bases. Germline V gene lookup returns CDR1 KGHSH and CDR2 LQKENI. This CDR3 spans 12 amino acids. The CDR3 bases that were read are TGTGACAGCTCATCAGACAGGGGGACC. It codes for CDSSSDRGT. The full CDR3 reads CDSSSDRGTIYF.

To note about this clone: The DNA ends 3 residues before the CDR3 does, and the rest of the CDR3 is filled in from the germline J gene. The chain has TRBV19 and TRBJ2-5; D not certain. Germline CDR1 and CDR2: LNHDA and SQIVND (reference sequence). The CDR3 is 11 amino acids. Trimming took off 7 bases at V and 3 bases at J, with 6 bases between the two ends. The CDR3 reads CASTVKETQYF. The sequenced CDR3 bases are TGTGCCAGTACAGTGAAAGAGACC.

Points on this clone: The CDR3 extends 3 residues past the end of the read, so its final part is completed from the germline J gene. The chain carries TRBV28 and TRBJ1-1, with no clear D. The germline CDR1 and CDR2 sequences are MDHEN and SYDVKM. The CDR3 contains 14 residues. V was shortened by 2 bases and J by 1 base, with 8 bases between the two germline ends. This CDR3 is CASSLEQPNTEAFF. CDR3 DNA (partial): TGTGCCAGCAGTTTAGAACAGCCGAACACTGAA.

With regard to this clone: The read finishes 3 residues shy of the CDR3 end, and the germline J gene is used to complete it. This chain joins TRBV7-3 and TRBJ2-3; the match to TRBD2 covers 9 bases. The germline V gene encodes CDR1 SGHTA and CDR2 FQGTGA. There are 14 residues in the CDR3. The V segment lost 3 bases and the J segment 4 bases; nucleotides outside the gene matches: 2. This chain's CDR3 is CASSFLAGADTQYF. The CDR3 bases that were read are TGTGCCAGCAGCTTTTTAGCGGGAGCAGATACG. The whole variable domain, remainder taken from reference TRBV7-3 and TRBJ2-3, is GAGVSQTPSNKVTEKGKYVELRCDPISGHTALYWYRQSLGQGPEFLIYFQGTGAADDSGLPNDRFFAVRPEGSVSTLKIQRTERGDSAVYLCASSFLAGADTQYFGPGTRLTVL.

About this clone: From the germline J gene comes the end of the CDR3, since the read stops 3 residues before it. V usage is TRBV19 and J usage is TRBJ2-1; D is possibly TRBD1 (5 bases). The CDR3 length is 17 residues. The germline CDR1 and CDR2 sequences are LNHDA and SQIVND (reference sequence). V dropped 3 bases and J dropped 0 bases, with 15 bases sitting between them. CDR3 DNA, as far as it was read: TGTGCCAGTAGTATGATTTGGGGCGCCTCCTCCTACAATGAG. The encoded protein is CASSMIWGASSYNE. The full CDR3 protein is CASSMIWGASSYNEQFF.

The CDR3 bases that were read are TGTGCCAGCTCACCTCAAGGCCGACCAGGGGCAGATACG. It yields the protein CASSPQGRPGADT. The entire CDR3 is CASSPQGRPGADTQYF. V is TRBV18 and J is TRBJ2-3; perhaps TRBD1 as D (6 bases). The observed sequence ends 3 residues before the CDR3 terminus, with the missing tail filled in from the germline J gene. In germline, CDR1 is KGHSH, CDR2 LQKENI. Trimming shortened V by 3 bases and J by 4 bases, and 17 bases separated the two germline ends. The CDR3 runs to 16 residues.

As regards this clone: The read gets to within 3 residues of the CDR3 end, and the germline J gene fills in the rest. The genes are TRBV5-1 and TRBJ2-1, with 11 bases lining up with TRBD2. CDR1 and CDR2 from the germline V gene are SGHRS and YFSETQ. The CDR3 contains 16 residues. V trimming: 0 bases; J trimming: 6 bases; junction bases outside the gene matches: 5. CDR3 in amino acids: CASSLETTSGINEQFF. Partial CDR3 DNA: TGCGCCAGCAGCTTGGAGACGACTAGCGGGATCAATGAG.

A remark on this clone: The read finishes 3 residues shy of the CDR3 end, and the germline J gene is used to complete it. The chain recombines TRBV5-1 with TRBJ2-3; the match to TRBD2 covers 8 bases. The CDR3 is made up of 16 amino acids. Germline V gives CDR1 SGHRS, CDR2 YFSETQ. Unmatched junction bases numbered 3, after V lost 0 bases and J lost 0 bases. CDR3 protein: CASSLGAGESTDTQYF. CDR3 bases read: TGCGCCAGCAGCTTGGGAGCGGGGGAGAGCACAGATACG. Supplemented by reference TRBV5-1 and TRBJ2-3, the full variable domain reads KAGVTQTPRYLIKTRGQQVTLSCSPISGHRSVSWYQQTPGQGLQFLFEYFSETQRNKGNFPGRFSGRQFSNSRSEMNVSTLELGDSALYLCASSLGAGESTDTQYFGPGTRLTVL.

In regard to this clone: The CDR3 extends 3 residues past the end of the read, so its final part is completed from the germline J gene. This CDR3 is also generated by other DNA sequences in the sample. This chain uses TRBV7-9 with TRBJ1-1, with unresolved D. The CDR3 length is 13 residues. Germline V gives CDR1 SEHNR, CDR2 FQNEAQ (reference sequence). Trimming took 5 bases from V and 0 from J, leaving 7 bases between them. Incomplete CDR3 DNA: TGTGCCAGCAGCCGCCTAGTGAACACTGAA. Translating gives CASSRLVNTE. In full, the CDR3 is CASSRLVNTEAFF.

Details on this clone: The missing CDR3 end, 3 residues past where the read stops, is filled in from the germline J gene. This chain connects TRBV14 to TRBJ2-7, with a weak D call TRBD2 (5 bases). CDR1 SGHDN and CDR2 FVKESK come from the germline V gene. This CDR3 has 13 amino acids. The germline V and J ends were trimmed by 3 bases and 6 bases, with 12 bases remaining between them. The CDR3 spells CASSHERAGEQYF. The CDR3 bases that were read are TGTGCCAGCAGCCATGAGAGGGCAGGCGAG.

Of note for this clone: The read terminates 3 residues before the CDR3 end, so the remaining end is supplied by the germline J gene. J is TRBJ1-2 and V is TRBV5-6, with D perhaps matching TRBD1 (6 bases). The V gene's germline CDR1 is SGHDT and CDR2 YYEEEE. V was cut by 4 bases and J by 5 bases, with 15 bases left in between. The CDR3 loop spans 14 amino acids. CDR3 DNA (partial): TGTGCCAGCAGCAACCGGGACACTATATATGGC. It is translated as CASSNRDTIYG. The whole CDR3 sequence is CASSNRDTIYGYTF.

On this clone: The missing CDR3 end, 3 residues past where the read stops, is filled in from the germline J gene. J is TRBJ1-2 and V is TRBV20-1; 9 positions match TRBD1. There are 14 residues in the CDR3. Germline V gene data show CDR1 as DFQATT and CDR2 as SNEGSKA (reference sequence). With V trimmed by 5 bases and J by 1 base, 5 bases remained unmatched. The DNA read from the CDR3 is TGCAGTGCTCCGAAGACAGGGGGTAACTATGGC. This encodes CSAPKTGGNYG. Given in full, the CDR3 is CSAPKTGGNYGYTF.

For this clone: Read data end 3 residues before the CDR3 end; the end is taken from the germline J gene. The chain recombines TRBV5-6 with TRBJ2-1; 9 bases line up with TRBD1. This CDR3 spans 15 amino acids. Trimming cost V 4 bases and J 9 bases; bases outside gene matches: 11. Germline V lookup: CDR1 SGHDT, CDR2 YYEEEE. The CDR3 is CASSTDGTGFSEQFF. The sequenced part of the CDR3 DNA is TGTGCCAGCAGCACCGACGGGACAGGGTTCTCTGAG. Full variable domain (rest looked up from reference TRBV5-6 and TRBJ2-1): DAGVTQSPTHLIKTRGQQVTLRCSPKSGHDTVSWYQQALGQGPQFIFQYYEEEERQRGNFPDRFSGHQFPNYSSELNVNALLLGDSALYLCASSTDGTGFSEQFFGPGTRLTVL.

To note about this clone: The CDR3 end falls 3 residues outside the read, so it is completed with the germline J gene. The chain uses TRBV29-1 and TRBJ1-2; 9 bases agree with TRBD1. Unmatched junction bases numbered 9, after V lost 3 bases and J lost 4 bases. The germline V gene has CDR1 SQVTM and CDR2 ANQGSEA. CDR3 length: 15 residues. The CDR3 DNA, read in part, is TGCAGCGTTGATGATCCGGGACAGGGCTCCTATGGC. Its protein is CSVDDPGQGSYG. From start to end, the CDR3 is CSVDDPGQGSYGYTF.

As for this clone: The missing CDR3 end, 3 residues past where the read stops, is filled in from the germline J gene. The chain carries TRBV23-1 and TRBJ2-1, with TRBD2 matching 8 bases. TRBV23-1 is an ORF, with its function uncertain. V was pared by 8 bases and J by 7 bases, with 13 bases of the junction left unmatched. This CDR3 region has 15 residues. The CDR3 loop reads CASPIRAGGRNEQFF. CDR3 DNA, as far as it was read: TGCGCCAGCCCCATACGGGCGGGGGGCCGTAATGAG.

Remarks on this clone: The DNA ends 3 residues before the CDR3 does, and the rest of the CDR3 is filled in from the germline J gene. The J gene is TRBJ2-5, the V gene TRBV10-3, with 7 bases matching TRBD1. CDR1 is ENHRY, CDR2 SYGVKD, per germline. CDR3 size: 13 residues. J gave up 4 bases and V 3 bases, and 2 bases lay outside the gene matches. The chain's CDR3 is CAISDTGAETQYF. Incomplete CDR3 DNA: TGTGCCATCAGTGACACAGGGGCAGAGACC.

A remark on this clone: The CDR3 goes on 3 residues after the read ends, and that part is filled in from the germline J gene. This chain links TRBV5-5 with TRBJ2-4; D perhaps matches TRBD2 (6 bases). The CDR3 length is 14 residues. Germline lookup yields CDR1 SGHKS and CDR2 YYEKEE (reference sequence). V was pared by 4 bases and J by 5 bases, with 13 bases between. The sequenced CDR3 bases are TGTGCCAGCAGCACCCAGGACTACCAAAACATT. Its translation is CASSTQDYQNI. The whole CDR3 is CASSTQDYQNIQYF.

As to this clone: The CDR3 end lies 3 residues beyond the end of the read and is filled in from the germline J gene. J is TRBJ1-1 and V is TRBV2; D possibly corresponds to TRBD1 (6 bases). The CDR3 covers 15 residues. From germline, CDR1 is SNHLY and CDR2 FYNNEI. Trimming removed 6 bases at V and 2 bases at J, with 16 bases between. CDR3 DNA, as far as it was read: TGTGCCAGCAGGGCAGATGGACAGCCTAACACTGAA. Its protein product is CASRADGQPNTE. The whole CDR3 is CASRADGQPNTEAFF.

With respect to this clone: The CDR3 goes on 3 residues after the read ends, and that part is filled in from the germline J gene. V is TRBV6-2 or TRBV6-3 and J is TRBJ1-2, with 7 bases aligning to TRBD1. V lost 8 bases, J lost 0 bases, and 6 bases stayed unmatched. This CDR3 is 14 amino acids long. CDR1 is MNHEY, CDR2 SVGEGT, per germline. The CDR3 protein is CASGTAPSNYGYTF. The DNA read from the CDR3 is TGTGCCAGCGGGACAGCTCCCTCTAACTATGGC.

In regard to this clone: The CDR3 end is not reached by the read, which stops 3 residues before it; the germline J gene fills it in. This chain connects TRBV30 to TRBJ1-4, with TRBD1 identical over 10 bases. Trimming took 3 bases from V and 5 from J; bases not matched to a gene: 3. Germline V gene data show CDR1 as GTSNPN and CDR2 as SVGIG (reference sequence). This CDR3 region has 14 residues. The CDR3 reads CAWSLGQGNEKLFF. The covered CDR3 bases are TGTGCCTGGAGCCTGGGACAGGGGAATGAAAAA.

Worth noting for this clone: The missing CDR3 end, 3 residues past where the read stops, is filled in from the germline J gene. The V and J genes are TRBV30 and TRBJ1-6; D is undetermined. The CDR3 totals 16 residues. With 2 bases removed from V and 0 bases from J, the gap between germline ends came to 11 bases. Looked up from germline, CDR1 is GTSNPN and CDR2 is SVGIG (reference sequence). This chain's CDR3 is CAWSKGLSSYNSPLHF. CDR3 bases read: TGTGCCTGGAGTAAAGGGCTGAGCTCCTATAATTCACCC.

In regard to this clone: The read ends 3 residues before the CDR3 terminus; that terminus is restored from the germline J gene. The rearrangement uses TRBV7-3 and TRBJ1-6; D gene uncertain. V was pared by 3 bases and J by 9 bases, with 9 bases between. Germline lookup yields CDR1 SGHTA and CDR2 FQGTGA. The length of the CDR3 is 13 residues. The CDR3 protein is CASSFSASSPLHF. The part of the CDR3 DNA that was read is TGTGCCAGCAGCTTCAGCGCCAGTTCACCC.

Remarks on this clone: The CDR3 end falls 3 residues outside the read, so it is completed with the germline J gene. The chain couples TRBV30 to TRBJ1-2, with 7 bases that match TRBD1. The J segment lost 6 bases and the V segment lost 1 base, leaving 5 bases of the junction unmatched. This CDR3 is built from 13 residues. Germline V gene sequence: CDR1 GTSNPN, CDR2 SVGIG (reference sequence). Partial CDR3 DNA: TGTGCCTGGAGTGAAACAGGGGAGGATGGC. Residues: CAWSETGEDG. The entire CDR3 is CAWSETGEDGYTF.

As concerns this clone: The sequenced fragment ends 3 residues before the CDR3 boundary, so the rest is inferred from the germline J gene. The rearrangement uses TRBV5-4 and TRBJ2-3; 11 positions agree with TRBD2. This CDR3 contains 16 residues. Germline loops: CDR1 SGHNT, CDR2 YYREEE (reference sequence). With 3 bases clipped from V and 4 bases from J, the junction kept 7 bases outside the gene matches. This CDR3 reads CASSYLAGGLADTQYF. The covered CDR3 bases are TGTGCCAGCAGCTACTTAGCGGGGGGGCTAGCAGATACG.

About this clone: The read ends 3 residues early relative to the CDR3; the germline J gene fills the gap. The V call is TRBV19, the J call TRBJ1-2; D might be TRBD1 (6 bases). Germline lookup yields CDR1 LNHDA and CDR2 SQIVND (reference sequence). The CDR3 extends over 15 amino acids. Trimming removed 1 base at V and 7 bases at J, with 16 bases between. The CDR3 sequence is CASSIVGRGDSGYTF. CDR3 bases read: TGTGCCAGTAGTATAGTGGGCAGGGGAGACTCTGGC.